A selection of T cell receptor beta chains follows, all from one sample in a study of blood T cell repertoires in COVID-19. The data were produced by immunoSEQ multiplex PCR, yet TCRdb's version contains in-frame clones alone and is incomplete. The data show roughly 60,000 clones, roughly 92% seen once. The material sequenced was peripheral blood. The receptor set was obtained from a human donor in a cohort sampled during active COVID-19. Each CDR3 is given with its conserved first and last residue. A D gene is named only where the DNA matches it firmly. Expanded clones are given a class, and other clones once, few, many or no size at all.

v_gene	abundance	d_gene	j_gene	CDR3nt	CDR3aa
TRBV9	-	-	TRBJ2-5	TGTGCCAGCAGCACCCGGGGATCTCAAGAGACCCAGTACTTC	CASSTRGSQETQYF
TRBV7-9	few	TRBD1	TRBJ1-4	TGTGCCAGCAGCTTAAGTTCAGGGGGAGGTGAAAAACTGTTTTTT	CASSLSSGGGEKLFF
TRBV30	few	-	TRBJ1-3	TGTGCCTGGACAGTTGGGGCGGGAAGTGGAAACACCATATATTTT	CAWTVGAGSGNTIYF
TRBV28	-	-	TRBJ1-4	TGTGCCAGCAAGCCACCCGACAGCGCCGCAACTAATGAAAAACTGTTTTTT	CASKPPDSAATNEKLFF
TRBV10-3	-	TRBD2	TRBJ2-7	TGTGCCATCAGTGAGACTAGCGGTCTGTTCGAGCAGTACTTC	CAISETSGLFEQYF
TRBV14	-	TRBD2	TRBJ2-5	TGTGCCAGCAGCCAAGCCCTACTAGCGGTAGAGACCCAGTACTTC	CASSQALLAVETQYF
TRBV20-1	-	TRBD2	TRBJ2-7	TGCAGTGCTAGTGAACGTTCTAGCGGGCACTACGAGCAGTACTTC	CSASERSSGHYEQYF
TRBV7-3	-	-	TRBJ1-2	TGTGCCAGCAGCCCCCTTTTCTCCAGGGGCTACACCTTC	CASSPLFSRGYTF
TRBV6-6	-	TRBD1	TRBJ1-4	TGTGCCAGCAGTTACCCGGGACAGGGTGAAAAACTGTTTTTT	CASSYPGQGEKLFF
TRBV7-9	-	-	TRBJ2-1	TGTGCCAGCAGCCCTCCCGGGGACAATGAGCAGTTCTTC	CASSPPGDNEQFF